Listed below are T cell receptor beta chains from one sample, sequenced in a study of OX40 agonist ivuxolimab in advanced cancers. Only in-frame clones appear in the TCRdb table, and some are missing; sequencing was by immunoSEQ multiplex PCR. The table includes over 55,000 clones, approximately 90% detected once. Sequenced material: CD4+ or CD8+ T cells sorted from blood, taken in a trial of the OX40 agonist ivuxolimab. These receptor sequences come from an adult with an advanced solid tumor such as melanoma, head and neck, liver or kidney cancer. The CDR3 runs from the conserved cysteine through the conserved F or W. Fields, in order: CDR3 protein, CDR3 DNA, CDR3 length, V gene, J gene, D gene, clone size. D genes are given only for firm matches. A clone size is listed for some rows: how often the clone was seen (once, few, many), or a class if it is expanded.

CDR3 protein: CASSYSPGQNTEAFF
CDR3 DNA: TGTGCCAGCAGTTACTCGCCTGGACAGAACACTGAAGCTTTCTTT
CDR3 length: 15
V gene: TRBV6-5
J gene: TRBJ1-1
D gene: NA
clone size: NA

CDR3 protein: CASSSTYPGTGRDEQFF
CDR3 DNA: TGTGCCAGCAGCTCCACTTACCCCGGGACAGGGCGGGATGAGCAGTTCTTC
CDR3 length: 17
V gene: TRBV7-2
J gene: TRBJ2-1
D gene: TRBD1
clone size: NA

CDR3 protein: CASRDSRTEAFF
CDR3 DNA: TGTGCCAGCAGGGACAGTAGAACTGAAGCTTTCTTT
CDR3 length: 12
V gene: TRBV27
J gene: TRBJ1-1
D gene: NA
clone size: NA

CDR3 protein: CATRTSLLNTEAFF
CDR3 DNA: TGTGCCACCAGGACATCGCTCCTAAACACTGAAGCTTTCTTT
CDR3 length: 14
V gene: TRBV19
J gene: TRBJ1-1
D gene: NA
clone size: NA

CDR3 protein: CASSSADPGYTTRWQYF
CDR3 DNA: TGTGCCAGCAGTTCAGCCGACCCAGGTTATACTACGAGGTGGCAGTACTTC
CDR3 length: 17
V gene: TRBV27
J gene: TRBJ2-7
D gene: NA
clone size: NA

CDR3 protein: CAISESRPGELFF
CDR3 DNA: TGTGCCATCAGTGAGTCGCGACCCGGGGAGCTGTTTTTT
CDR3 length: 13
V gene: TRBV10-3
J gene: TRBJ2-2
D gene: NA
clone size: NA

CDR3 protein: CSVRGASLVEAFF
CDR3 DNA: TGCAGCGTCCGGGGGGCTTCGTTGGTCGAAGCTTTCTTT
CDR3 length: 13
V gene: TRBV29-1
J gene: TRBJ1-1
D gene: NA
clone size: NA

CDR3 protein: CAWSAAGSADTQYF
CDR3 DNA: TGTGCCTGGAGTGCTGCTGGGAGTGCAGATACGCAGTATTTT
CDR3 length: 14
V gene: TRBV30
J gene: TRBJ2-3
D gene: NA
clone size: NA

CDR3 protein: CASSSTGVREKLFF
CDR3 DNA: TGTGCCAGCAGCTCGACAGGGGTTAGGGAAAAACTGTTTTTT
CDR3 length: 14
V gene: TRBV7-9
J gene: TRBJ1-4
D gene: TRBD1
clone size: NA

CDR3 protein: CASSLDGEKLFF
CDR3 DNA: TGTGCCAGCAGCTTAGATGGTGAAAAACTGTTTTTT
CDR3 length: 12
V gene: TRBV11-3
J gene: TRBJ1-4
D gene: NA
clone size: NA

CDR3 protein: CASSSGTRDVSDTQYF
CDR3 DNA: TGTGCCAGCAGCTCCGGGACCCGGGATGTTTCAGATACGCAGTATTTT
CDR3 length: 16
V gene: TRBV5-8
J gene: TRBJ2-3
D gene: NA
clone size: NA

CDR3 protein: CATSDNTEAFF
CDR3 DNA: TGTGCCACCAGCGACAACACTGAAGCTTTCTTT
CDR3 length: 11
V gene: TRBV15
J gene: TRBJ1-1
D gene: NA
clone size: medium-sized

CDR3 protein: CASSSGTSNPIQETQYF
CDR3 DNA: TGTGCCAGCAGCTCCGGGACTAGCAACCCAATACAAGAGACCCAGTACTTC
CDR3 length: 17
V gene: TRBV27
J gene: TRBJ2-5
D gene: TRBD2
clone size: NA

CDR3 protein: CASSLAGDGELFF
CDR3 DNA: TGTGCCAGCAGCTTAGCAGGGGACGGGGAGCTGTTTTTT
CDR3 length: 13
V gene: TRBV7-6
J gene: TRBJ2-2
D gene: NA
clone size: NA

CDR3 protein: CAWSRTSGYNEQFF
CDR3 DNA: TGTGCCTGGAGCCGGACTAGCGGCTACAATGAGCAGTTCTTC
CDR3 length: 14
V gene: TRBV30
J gene: TRBJ2-1
D gene: TRBD2
clone size: NA

CDR3 protein: CASSLRRRGDREKLFF
CDR3 DNA: TGTGCCAGCAGCCTCCGGCGCAGGGGGGACCGGGAAAAACTGTTTTTT
CDR3 length: 16
V gene: TRBV11-2
J gene: TRBJ1-4
D gene: TRBD1
clone size: NA

CDR3 protein: CASSLRQGHYGYTF
CDR3 DNA: TGTGCCAGCAGTTTGCGACAGGGGCACTATGGCTACACCTTC
CDR3 length: 14
V gene: TRBV27
J gene: TRBJ1-2
D gene: TRBD1
clone size: NA

CDR3 protein: CASRPESGGAAKNIQYF
CDR3 DNA: TGCGCCAGCAGGCCAGAAAGCGGCGGGGCAGCCAAAAACATTCAGTACTTC
CDR3 length: 17
V gene: TRBV5-1
J gene: TRBJ2-4
D gene: NA
clone size: NA

CDR3 protein: CASAELGADTQYF
CDR3 DNA: TGTGCCAGCGCCGAGCTAGGGGCGGATACGCAGTATTTT
CDR3 length: 13
V gene: TRBV18
J gene: TRBJ2-3
D gene: NA
clone size: NA

CDR3 protein: CASSFGGRNSPLHF
CDR3 DNA: TGTGCCAGCAGCTTTGGGGGTAGGAATTCACCCCTCCACTTT
CDR3 length: 14
V gene: TRBV7-6
J gene: TRBJ1-6
D gene: NA
clone size: NA

CDR3 protein: CATSRDSSYEQYF
CDR3 DNA: TGTGCCACCAGCAGGGACAGCTCCTACGAGCAGTACTTC
CDR3 length: 13
V gene: TRBV15
J gene: TRBJ2-7
D gene: NA
clone size: NA

CDR3 protein: CASSQDWDYEQYF
CDR3 DNA: TGTGCCAGCAGCCAAGACTGGGACTACGAGCAGTACTTC
CDR3 length: 13
V gene: TRBV14
J gene: TRBJ2-7
D gene: NA
clone size: NA

CDR3 protein: CAPSRDRVFYGYTF
CDR3 DNA: TGTGCCCCTTCCCGGGACAGGGTATTTTATGGCTACACCTTC
CDR3 length: 14
V gene: TRBV19
J gene: TRBJ1-2
D gene: TRBD1
clone size: NA

CDR3 protein: CATSRGGPRREQYF
CDR3 DNA: TGTGCCACCAGCAGAGGAGGCCCCCGTCGCGAGCAGTACTTC
CDR3 length: 14
V gene: TRBV15
J gene: TRBJ2-7
D gene: NA
clone size: NA

CDR3 protein: CASTPHQDFEKLFF
CDR3 DNA: TGTGCCAGCACCCCACACCAGGACTTTGAAAAACTGTTTTTT
CDR3 length: 14
V gene: TRBV5-6
J gene: TRBJ1-4
D gene: NA
clone size: NA

CDR3 protein: CAWGRQFTDTQYF
CDR3 DNA: TGTGCGTGGGGCCGGCAGTTCACAGATACGCAGTATTTT
CDR3 length: 13
V gene: TRBV30
J gene: TRBJ2-3
D gene: NA
clone size: NA

CDR3 protein: CASSPPGDRGWDEQFF
CDR3 DNA: TGTGCCAGCTCACCACCGGGGGACAGGGGATGGGATGAGCAGTTCTTC
CDR3 length: 16
V gene: TRBV18
J gene: TRBJ2-1
D gene: TRBD1
clone size: NA

CDR3 protein: CAIRAQGEPYQAQHF
CDR3 DNA: TGTGCCATCAGGGCACAGGGTGAGCCTTATCAGGCCCAGCATTTT
CDR3 length: 15
V gene: TRBV10-3
J gene: TRBJ1-5
D gene: NA
clone size: few

CDR3 protein: CASSSGTGGGNTIYF
CDR3 DNA: TGCGCCAGCAGCTCAGGGACAGGGGGCGGAAACACCATATATTTT
CDR3 length: 15
V gene: TRBV5-1
J gene: TRBJ1-3
D gene: TRBD1
clone size: NA

CDR3 protein: CASSLALGDTEAFF
CDR3 DNA: TGTGCCAGCAGCTTGGCGCTGGGGGACACTGAAGCTTTCTTT
CDR3 length: 14
V gene: TRBV5-4
J gene: TRBJ1-1
D gene: NA
clone size: NA

CDR3 protein: CASSPGTGDSIVYGYTF
CDR3 DNA: TGTGCCAGCTCACCGGGAACCGGAGATTCAATCGTCTATGGCTACACCTTC
CDR3 length: 17
V gene: TRBV18
J gene: TRBJ1-2
D gene: NA
clone size: NA

CDR3 protein: CAWSEGLKADTQYF
CDR3 DNA: TGTGCCTGGAGTGAGGGCTTAAAGGCGGATACGCAGTATTTT
CDR3 length: 14
V gene: TRBV30
J gene: TRBJ2-3
D gene: NA
clone size: NA

CDR3 protein: CASSVYPQGSNEQFF
CDR3 DNA: TGTGCCAGTAGTGTTTACCCGCAGGGGTCCAATGAGCAGTTCTTC
CDR3 length: 15
V gene: TRBV19
J gene: TRBJ2-1
D gene: NA
clone size: NA

CDR3 protein: CASSMQAEINNEQFF
CDR3 DNA: TGCGCCAGCAGCATGCAGGCGGAAATTAACAATGAGCAGTTCTTC
CDR3 length: 15
V gene: TRBV5-1
J gene: TRBJ2-1
D gene: NA
clone size: NA

CDR3 protein: CASSRGSGNTIYF
CDR3 DNA: TGTGCCAGCAGCAGGGGTTCCGGAAACACCATATATTTT
CDR3 length: 13
V gene: TRBV5-8
J gene: TRBJ1-3
D gene: NA
clone size: NA

CDR3 protein: CASSPALTGGRFYEQYF
CDR3 DNA: TGTGCCAGCTCACCCGCATTGACAGGGGGAAGGTTTTACGAGCAGTACTTC
CDR3 length: 17
V gene: TRBV18
J gene: TRBJ2-7
D gene: TRBD1
clone size: once

CDR3 protein: CASSERGMNYGYTF
CDR3 DNA: TGTGCCAGCAGTGAAAGGGGGATGAACTATGGCTACACCTTC
CDR3 length: 14
V gene: TRBV2
J gene: TRBJ1-2
D gene: NA
clone size: NA

CDR3 protein: CASSEAGTGDEKLFF
CDR3 DNA: TGTGCCAGCTCCGAAGCCGGGACAGGGGATGAAAAACTGTTTTTT
CDR3 length: 15
V gene: TRBV7-9
J gene: TRBJ1-4
D gene: TRBD1
clone size: NA

CDR3 protein: CAEGASYNSPLHF
CDR3 DNA: TGTGCCGAGGGTGCGTCCTATAATTCACCCCTCCACTTT
CDR3 length: 13
V gene: TRBV6-1
J gene: TRBJ1-6
D gene: NA
clone size: once

CDR3 protein: CASSPGLSGEAFF
CDR3 DNA: TGCGCCAGCAGTCCAGGGTTATCCGGTGAAGCTTTCTTT
CDR3 length: 13
V gene: TRBV5-1
J gene: TRBJ1-1
D gene: NA
clone size: NA

CDR3 protein: CASSNRDTNQPQHF
CDR3 DNA: TGTGCCAGCAGTAACCGGGACACAAATCAGCCCCAGCATTTT
CDR3 length: 14
V gene: TRBV27
J gene: TRBJ1-5
D gene: NA
clone size: NA

CDR3 protein: CASSYDQPGSGNTIYF
CDR3 DNA: TGTGCCAGCAGTTACGACCAACCCGGATCTGGAAACACCATATATTTT
CDR3 length: 16
V gene: TRBV6-5
J gene: TRBJ1-3
D gene: NA
clone size: NA

CDR3 protein: CASSLDLTDGIQYF
CDR3 DNA: TGTGCCAGCAGCTTAGACCTGACAGACGGCATTCAGTACTTC
CDR3 length: 14
V gene: TRBV7-2
J gene: TRBJ2-4
D gene: NA
clone size: NA

CDR3 protein: CASSLETGTSGASSYEQYF
CDR3 DNA: TGTGCCAGCAGCCTGGAAACCGGGACTAGCGGGGCCAGCTCCTACGAGCAGTACTTC
CDR3 length: 19
V gene: TRBV7-8
J gene: TRBJ2-7
D gene: TRBD2
clone size: NA

CDR3 protein: CASKSWTDTQYF
CDR3 DNA: TGTGCCAGCAAGTCATGGACAGATACGCAGTATTTT
CDR3 length: 12
V gene: TRBV27
J gene: TRBJ2-3
D gene: NA
clone size: NA

CDR3 protein: CASSQDLGFGANVLTF
CDR3 DNA: TGCGCCAGCAGCCAAGATCTCGGGTTTGGGGCCAACGTCCTGACTTTC
CDR3 length: 16
V gene: TRBV4-1
J gene: TRBJ2-6
D gene: NA
clone size: NA

CDR3 protein: CASSQDDSLGPQHF
CDR3 DNA: TGTGCCAGCAGCCAAGATGACAGCTTGGGACCCCAGCATTTT
CDR3 length: 14
V gene: TRBV4-2
J gene: TRBJ1-5
D gene: NA
clone size: NA

CDR3 protein: CASSFSLHQMGDEQFF
CDR3 DNA: TGCGCCAGCAGCTTCTCCTTGCACCAGATGGGGGATGAGCAGTTCTTC
CDR3 length: 16
V gene: TRBV5-1
J gene: TRBJ2-1
D gene: NA
clone size: NA

CDR3 protein: CASSPRQVVLSDTIYF
CDR3 DNA: TGTGCCAGTAGTCCCAGACAGGTCGTCCTCTCGGACACCATATATTTT
CDR3 length: 16
V gene: TRBV19
J gene: TRBJ1-3
D gene: NA
clone size: NA